One T cell receptor beta chain is described in this entry. Assay: immunoSEQ multiplex PCR; the TCRdb copy retains only in-frame clones and omits some. This table holds more than 90,000 clones, around 81% found once. This sample is drawn from a study of PD-1 blockade in classical Hodgkin lymphoma. V lost 3 bases and J 1 base, leaving 10 bases between the germline ends. CDR3 length equals 14 residues. Germline lookup yields CDR1 KGHSH and CDR2 LQKENI. No patient escaped relapse after autologous stem cell transplantation, and brentuximab vedotin exposure varied. V and J are TRBV18 and TRBJ2-7; D gene uncertain. Source: peripheral blood mononuclear cells (PBMCs), taken before the second cycle of nivolumab. The sequence was collected from a human donor with classical Hodgkin lymphoma. The DNA for the CDR3 is TGTGCCAGCTCACCTCGGGCGGATTCCTACGAGCAGTACTTC. Amino acid sequence: CASSPRADSYEQYF.